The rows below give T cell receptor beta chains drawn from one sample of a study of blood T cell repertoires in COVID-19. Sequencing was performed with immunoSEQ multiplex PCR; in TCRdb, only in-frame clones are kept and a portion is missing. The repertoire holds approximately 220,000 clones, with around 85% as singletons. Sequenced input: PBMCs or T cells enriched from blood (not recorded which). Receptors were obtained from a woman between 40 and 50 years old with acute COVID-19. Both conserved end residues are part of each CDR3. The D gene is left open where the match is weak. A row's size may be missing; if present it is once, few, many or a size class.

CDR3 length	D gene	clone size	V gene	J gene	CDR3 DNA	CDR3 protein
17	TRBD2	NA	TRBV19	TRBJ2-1	TGTGCCAGTAGTTTCGGGACTAGCGGGAGGGCCGGGAATGAGCAGTTCTTC	CASSFGTSGRAGNEQFF
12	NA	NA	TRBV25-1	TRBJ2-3	TGTGCCAGCAGTGCTAACACAGATACGCAGTATTTT	CASSANTDTQYF
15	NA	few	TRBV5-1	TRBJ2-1	TGCGCCAGCAGCTTTGGTGCCGGGAGCGTCGGTGAGCAGTTCTTC	CASSFGAGSVGEQFF
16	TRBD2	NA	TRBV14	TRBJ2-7	TGTGCCAGCAGCCACCTAACCCCTAGCGGGAGCTACGAGCAGTACTTC	CASSHLTPSGSYEQYF
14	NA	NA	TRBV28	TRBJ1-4	TGTGCCAGCGGAGGAGGGGGGGCAAATGAAAAACTGTTTTTT	CASGGGGANEKLFF
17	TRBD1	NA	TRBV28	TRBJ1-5	TGTGCCAGCAGTGAATCACAGGGGGCGGGCCGCAATCAGCCCCAGCATTTT	CASSESQGAGRNQPQHF
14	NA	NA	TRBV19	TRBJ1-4	TGTGCCAGTAGTATAGCCAGGGGAAATGAAAAACTGTTTTTT	CASSIARGNEKLFF
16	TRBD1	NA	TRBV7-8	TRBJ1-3	TGTGCCAGCAGTTCCCCAATGGTAGGGGGCCGAAACACCATATATTTT	CASSSPMVGGRNTIYF
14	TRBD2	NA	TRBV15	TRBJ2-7	TGTGCCACCAGCAGAGGGCGGGGGGGCTACGAGCAGTACTTC	CATSRGRGGYEQYF
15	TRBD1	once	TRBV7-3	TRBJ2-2	TGTGCCAGCAGCTGGACAGGGGGCAAGGGCGGGGAGCTGTTTTTT	CASSWTGGKGGELFF
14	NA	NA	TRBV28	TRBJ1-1	TGTGCCAGCGGAGTGACAGACCCGAACACTGAAGCTTTCTTT	CASGVTDPNTEAFF
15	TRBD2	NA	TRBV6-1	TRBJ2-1	TGTGCCAGCAGTCAAGCGGGAGTATCAGATCATGAGCAGTTCTTC	CASSQAGVSDHEQFF
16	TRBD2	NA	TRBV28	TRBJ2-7	TGTGCCAGCATCAATGTAGGACTAGCGGGTAACTACGAGCAGTACTTC	CASINVGLAGNYEQYF
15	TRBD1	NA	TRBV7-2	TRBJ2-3	TGTGCCAGCAGCTACAGACAGGGCCCCACAGATACGCAGTATTTT	CASSYRQGPTDTQYF
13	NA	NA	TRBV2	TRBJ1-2	TGTGCCAGCAGTGACACGGGGGGCTATGGCTACACCTTC	CASSDTGGYGYTF
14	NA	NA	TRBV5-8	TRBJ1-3	TGTGCCAGCAGCTTGGTTTATTCTGGAAACACCATATATTTT	CASSLVYSGNTIYF
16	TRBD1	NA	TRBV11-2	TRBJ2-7	TGTGCCAGCAGCTTAGCCAAGACAGGGGTTCCCCACGAGCAGTACTTC	CASSLAKTGVPHEQYF
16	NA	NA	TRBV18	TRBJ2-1	TGTGCCAGCTCACCACCGGGCTGGGGGCAATACAATGAGCAGTTCTTC	CASSPPGWGQYNEQFF
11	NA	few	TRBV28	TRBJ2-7	TGTGCCAGCAGTTTATCAGGCGAGCAGTACTTC	CASSLSGEQYF
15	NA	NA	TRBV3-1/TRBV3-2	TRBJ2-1	TGTGCCAGCCAGAAATCCAGGACAAAGGTCCATGAGCAGTTCTTC	CASQKSRTKVHEQFF
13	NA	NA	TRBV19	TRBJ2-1	TGTGCCAGTAGTGGGGACGGGGGAGACTCGCAGTTCTTC	CASSGDGGDSQFF
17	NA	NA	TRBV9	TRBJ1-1	TGTGCCAGCAGCCCCCCCCCACTCGCGGGGAAGCGCACTGAAGCTTTCTTT	CASSPPPLAGKRTEAFF
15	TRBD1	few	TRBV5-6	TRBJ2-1	TGTGCCAGCAGCTTAGCCGGGACAGGCCTCAAAGAGCAGTTCTTC	CASSLAGTGLKEQFF